The 17 T cell receptor beta chains below were found in one sample sequenced in a study of cytomegalovirus exposure and HLA in healthy donors. A multiplex PCR was run with 60 Vbeta primers and 13 Jbeta primers. The protocol was immunoSEQ multiplex PCR, while the TCRdb copy is restricted to in-frame clones and leaves out a portion. The sample records around 100,000 clones, roughly 79% being singletons. The sample comprised PBMCs. The receptor source for this set is a man aged 60 to 69 in good health and CMV-seropositive.

This chain joins TRBV7-3 and TRBJ2-1, with TRBD1 identical over 11 bases. CDR3 length: 22 amino acids. The germline CDR1 and CDR2 sequences are SGHTA and FQGTGA. V shed 0 bases, J shed 8 bases, and the junction held 24 bases outside the gene matches. The CDR3 is CASSLTGDRGSDNSSRVYEQFF. For the CDR3, the DNA is TGTGCCAGCAGCTTAACGGGGGACAGGGGGTCCGACAATTCATCTCGCGTCTATGAGCAGTTCTTC.

This chain joins TRBV14 and TRBJ2-3; 13 bases line up with TRBD2. V shed 0 bases and J 8 bases; nucleotides not matched to a gene: 8. CDR1 is SGHDN and CDR2 is FVKESK in the germline V gene. The CDR3 is 17 amino acids. The CDR3 DNA reads TGTGCCAGCAGCCAAGAAGAGACTAGCGGGGGGCGCCGTACGCAGTATTTT. This encodes CASSQEETSGGRRTQYF.

This chain uses TRBV9 with TRBJ1-6, with a weak D call TRBD1 (6 bases). The ends were cut back, 4 bases at V and 8 bases at J, with 19 bases in the middle. The CDR3 covers 16 residues. Germline V gives CDR1 SGDLS, CDR2 YYNGEE. The CDR3 loop reads CASSPRLRGGDSPLHF. As DNA, the CDR3 is TGTGCCAGCAGCCCTCGGCTCAGGGGAGGGGATTCACCCCTCCACTTT.

This clone was found a few times. J is TRBJ1-1 and V is TRBV4-1, with 12 bases identical to TRBD1. J lost 4 bases, V lost 4 bases, and 7 bases had no gene match. CDR3 size: 16 residues. Germline V gene data show CDR1 as MGHRA and CDR2 as YSYEKL. The CDR3 is CASSPGQGAKGTEAFF. The CDR3 DNA sequence: TGCGCCAGCAGCCCGGGACAGGGGGCAAAAGGCACTGAAGCTTTCTTT.

The chain combines TRBV5-1 with TRBJ1-6, with a possible D match to TRBD1 (6 bases). Germline values: CDR1 SGHRS, CDR2 YFSETQ. The CDR3 runs to 13 residues. Trimming stripped 5 bases from V and 5 bases from J, with 8 bases between. In DNA, the CDR3 is TGCGCCAGCAGACAGGGAGATAATTCACCCCTCCACTTT. It encodes CASRQGDNSPLHF.

The rearrangement uses TRBV9 and TRBJ1-6; possible D gene TRBD1, 6 bases. The CDR3 has 15 residues. The germline gives CDR1 SGDLS, CDR2 YYNGEE. The V gene lost 0 bases and the J gene lost 4 bases, with 8 bases spanning the gap. The CDR3 spells CASSVGGGYNSPLHF. CDR3 nucleotides: TGTGCCAGCAGCGTAGGAGGGGGTTATAATTCACCCCTCCACTTT.

The CDR3 nucleotides read TGTGCCAGCAGCTCAGGACTAGCGGGGGGGTATGAGCAGTTCTTC. Translated: CASSSGLAGGYEQFF. The chain recombines TRBV5-5 with TRBJ2-1, with 15 bases aligning to TRBD2. The J segment lost 8 bases and the V segment lost 3 bases, leaving 3 bases of the junction unmatched. This CDR3 is built from 15 residues. CDR1 and CDR2 (germline): SGHKS, YYEKEE (reference sequence).

The rearrangement links TRBV15 to TRBJ2-7, with D perhaps TRBD1 (6 bases). This CDR3 spans 13 amino acids. The ends were cut back, 3 bases at V and 3 bases at J, with 9 bases in the middle. The germline gives CDR1 LNHNV, CDR2 YYDKDF (reference sequence). The DNA of the CDR3 is TGTGCCACCAGCAGTGGGGGCCGCTACGAGCAGTACTTC. As protein: CATSSGGRYEQYF.

This clone was recorded only once. The chain employs TRBV23-1 and TRBJ2-7; 9 bases fit TRBD1. TRBV23-1 is an ORF, and what it does is uncertain. This CDR3 has 14 amino acids. With V trimmed by 6 bases and J by 5 bases, 8 bases remained unmatched. CDR3 bases: TGCGCCAGCAGCAGGGGACAGGGCGCGAACGAGCAGTACTTC. Translating it yields CASSRGQGANEQYF.

This clone showed up just once. The V call is TRBV4-1, the J call TRBJ2-3; no reliable D call. Trimming stripped 2 bases from V and 4 bases from J, with 7 bases between. This CDR3 contains 13 residues. The germline V gene encodes CDR1 MGHRA and CDR2 YSYEKL. The CDR3 is CASSQSRADTQYF. DNA for the CDR3: TGCGCCAGCAGCCAATCACGGGCAGATACGCAGTATTTT.

This sequence joins TRBV19 and TRBJ2-7; 7 positions match TRBD2. The CDR3 loop spans 15 amino acids. Germline lookup yields CDR1 LNHDA and CDR2 SQIVND (reference sequence). Unmatched junction bases numbered 6, after V lost 4 bases and J lost 0 bases. CDR3 sequence (DNA): TGTGCCAGTAGTACATCTAGCGGAATCTCCTACGAGCAGTACTTC. Translation: CASSTSSGISYEQYF. The entire variable domain, with the rest obtained from reference TRBV19 and TRBJ2-7, is as follows: DGGITQSPKYLFRKEGQNVTLSCEQNLNHDAMYWYRQDPGQGLRLIYYSQIVNDFQKGDIAEGYSVSREKKESFPLTVTSAQKNPTAFYLCASSTSSGISYEQYFGPGTRLTVT.

In DNA, the CDR3 is TGTGCCAGCATTGTAGCGGGGGGTGGAAACGAGCAGTACTTC. Translated, it gives CASIVAGGGNEQYF. V and J are TRBV6-1 and TRBJ2-7; TRBD2 aligns across 10 bases. The CDR3 runs 14 residues. V lost 7 bases, J lost 5 bases, and 8 bases stayed unmatched. From germline, CDR1 is MNHNS and CDR2 SASEGT.

The chain joins TRBV27 to TRBJ1-2; possibly TRBD1 for D (5 bases). Looked up from germline, CDR1 is MNHEY and CDR2 is SMNVEV (reference sequence). The CDR3 length is 14 residues. Trimming took 2 bases from V and 8 from J, leaving 15 bases between them. In DNA form, the CDR3 reads TGTGCCAGCAGTTTACGGGGCGGGGGAAGCGGCTACACCTTC. Translated: CASSLRGGGSGYTF.

The chain employs TRBV4-3 and TRBJ1-2; D is undetermined. With 0 bases removed from V and 8 bases from J, the gap between germline ends came to 16 bases. The length of the CDR3 is 15 residues. The germline V gene encodes CDR1 LGHNA and CDR2 YSLEER. The CDR3: CASSQDLYEGMGYTF. In DNA, the CDR3 is TGCGCCAGCAGCCAAGATCTATATGAGGGTATGGGCTACACCTTC.

V gene TRBV28 combines with J gene TRBJ1-2; 10 bases line up with TRBD1. This CDR3 spans 13 amino acids. From germline, CDR1 is MDHEN and CDR2 SYDVKM. The V segment lost 5 bases and the J segment 12 bases; nucleotides outside the gene matches: 9. CDR3 in DNA: TGTGCCAGCAGTCTGACAGGGGGCGCTGCGAACACCTTC. Protein sequence: CASSLTGGAANTF.

This chain connects TRBV27 to TRBJ1-2; no definite D call. V shed 2 bases and J shed 7 bases, with 11 bases lying between them. The CDR3 is made up of 13 amino acids. Germline CDR1 MNHEY, CDR2 SMNVEV (reference sequence). CDR3 sequence: CASSLRWEAGYTF. CDR3 DNA sequence: TGTGCCAGCAGTTTACGATGGGAGGCTGGCTACACCTTC.

The V call is TRBV7-2, the J call TRBJ2-2, with 9 bases fitting TRBD1. The germline gives CDR1 SGHTA, CDR2 FQGNSA. Losses at the gene ends were 5 bases for V and 6 bases for J; bases not matched to a gene: 10. CDR3 length: 16 amino acids. The CDR3 protein is CASSGTDRGGAGELFF. The CDR3 DNA is TGTGCCAGCAGCGGTACTGACAGGGGGGGAGCCGGGGAGCTGTTTTTT.